This T cell receptor beta chain came from a study of CD8+ T cells in alopecia areata. Study findings and constraints: In lesional scalp, particularly from alopecia totalis/universalis, clonality was higher than in normal scalp. Resident alphabeta T cells of normal skin are also sequenced in scalp samples.

The germline V gene encodes CDR1 MNHNY and CDR2 SVGAGI (reference sequence). V lost 4 bases to trimming and J lost 6 bases; unmatched junction nucleotides: 13. The CDR3 contains 16 residues. As the sequencing template, cDNA was produced by extracting RNA and reverse transcribing it. Assay: immunoSEQ multiplex PCR; the TCRdb copy retains only in-frame clones and omits some. The repertoire holds 110,000 or so clones, with 55% to 80% as singletons. Isolation of CD4+ and CD8+ T cells from PBMCs was achieved by sorting. Turning to this clone: No antigen is known for it.

The TCR was taken from a human donor in good health. The sequenced sample consisted of CD4+ T cells sorted from blood. The chain combines TRBV6-6 with TRBJ1-1, with 8 bases aligning to TRBD1. CDR3 sequence: CASSSPRTGKVPEAFF. The CDR3 coding sequence is TGTGCCAGCAGTTCCCCGAGGACAGGGAAGGTCCCTGAAGCTTTCTTT.